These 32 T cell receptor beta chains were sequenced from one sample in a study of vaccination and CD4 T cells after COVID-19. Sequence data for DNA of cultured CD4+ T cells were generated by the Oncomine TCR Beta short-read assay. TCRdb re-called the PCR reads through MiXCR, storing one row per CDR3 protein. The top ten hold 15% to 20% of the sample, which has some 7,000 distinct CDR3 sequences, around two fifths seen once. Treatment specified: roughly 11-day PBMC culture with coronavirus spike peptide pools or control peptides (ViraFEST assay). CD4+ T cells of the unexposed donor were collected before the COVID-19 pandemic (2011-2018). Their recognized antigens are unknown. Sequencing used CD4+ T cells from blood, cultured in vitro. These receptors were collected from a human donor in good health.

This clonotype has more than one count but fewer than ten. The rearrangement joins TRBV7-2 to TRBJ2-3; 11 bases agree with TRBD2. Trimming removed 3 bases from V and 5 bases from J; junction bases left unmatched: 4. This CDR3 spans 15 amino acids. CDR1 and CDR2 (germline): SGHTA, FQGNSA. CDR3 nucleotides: TGTGCCAGCAGCTTTAGCGGGGGGGCAGGAGATACGCAGTATTTT. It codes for CASSFSGGAGDTQYF.

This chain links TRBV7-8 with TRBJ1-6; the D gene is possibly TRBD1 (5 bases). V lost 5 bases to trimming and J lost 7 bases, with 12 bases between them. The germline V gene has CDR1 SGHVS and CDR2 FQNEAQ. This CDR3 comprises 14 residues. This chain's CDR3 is CASSRGTTNSPLHF. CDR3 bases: TGTGCCAGCAGCCGGGGGACCACGAATTCACCCCTCCACTTT.

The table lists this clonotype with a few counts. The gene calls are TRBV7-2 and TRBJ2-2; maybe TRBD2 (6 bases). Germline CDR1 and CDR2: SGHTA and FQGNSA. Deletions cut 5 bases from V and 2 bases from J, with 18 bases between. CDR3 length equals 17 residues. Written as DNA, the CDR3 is TGTGCCAGCAGCCTTAAAATTTTCGGGGGAAACACCGGGGAGCTGTTTTTT. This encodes CASSLKIFGGNTGELFF. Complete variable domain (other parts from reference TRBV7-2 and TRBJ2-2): GAGVSQSPSNKVTEKGKDVELRCDPISGHTALYWYRQSLGQGLEFLIYFQGNSAPDKSGLPSDRFSAERTGGSVSTLTIQRTQQEDSAVYLCASSLKIFGGNTGELFFGEGSRLTVL.

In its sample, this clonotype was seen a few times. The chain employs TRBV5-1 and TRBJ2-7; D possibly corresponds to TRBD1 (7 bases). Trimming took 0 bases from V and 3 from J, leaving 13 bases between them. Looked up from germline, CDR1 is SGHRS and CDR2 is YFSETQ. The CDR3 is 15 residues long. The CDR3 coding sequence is TGCGCCAGCAGCTTGGCAGGGGGGCGCATCTACGAGCAGTACTTC. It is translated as CASSLAGGRIYEQYF.

The DNA of the CDR3 is TGCAGTGCTAGATGGGTTTCGGCAGGTGTTTCGAACACTGAAGCTTTCTTT. Encoded protein: CSARWVSAGVSNTEAFF. The gene calls are TRBV20-1 and TRBJ1-1; the D is unclear. The CDR3 covers 17 residues. Germline lookup yields CDR1 DFQATT and CDR2 SNEGSKA (reference sequence). Trimming took off 2 bases at V and 1 base at J, with 20 bases between the two ends.

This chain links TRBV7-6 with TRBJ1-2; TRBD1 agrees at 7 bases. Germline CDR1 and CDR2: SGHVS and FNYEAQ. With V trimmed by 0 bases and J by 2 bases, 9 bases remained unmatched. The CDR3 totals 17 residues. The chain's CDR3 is CASSLAPGGAQNYGYTF. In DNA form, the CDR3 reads TGTGCCAGCAGCTTAGCGCCAGGGGGAGCGCAAAACTATGGCTACACCTTC.

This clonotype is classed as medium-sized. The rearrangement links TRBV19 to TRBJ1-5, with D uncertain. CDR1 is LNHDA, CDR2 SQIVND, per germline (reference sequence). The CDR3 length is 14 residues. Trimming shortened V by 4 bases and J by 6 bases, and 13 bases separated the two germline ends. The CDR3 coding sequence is TGTGCCAGTAGTAACCCCGGCCAGATTCAGCCCCAGCATTTT. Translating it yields CASSNPGQIQPQHF.

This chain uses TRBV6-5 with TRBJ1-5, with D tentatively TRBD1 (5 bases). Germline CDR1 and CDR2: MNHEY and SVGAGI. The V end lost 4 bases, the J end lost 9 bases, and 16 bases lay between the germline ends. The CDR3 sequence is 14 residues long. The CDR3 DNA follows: TGTGCCAGCAGTTCCGACAGAACTCTCACGCCCCAGCATTTT. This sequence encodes CASSSDRTLTPQHF.

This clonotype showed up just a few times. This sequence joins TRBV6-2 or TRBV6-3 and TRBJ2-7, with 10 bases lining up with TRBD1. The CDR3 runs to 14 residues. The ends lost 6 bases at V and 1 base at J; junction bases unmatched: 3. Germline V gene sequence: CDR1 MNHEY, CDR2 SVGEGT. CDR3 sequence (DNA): TGTGCCAGCAGGAGACAGGGGGCGTCCTACGAGCAGTACTTC. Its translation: CASRRQGASYEQYF.

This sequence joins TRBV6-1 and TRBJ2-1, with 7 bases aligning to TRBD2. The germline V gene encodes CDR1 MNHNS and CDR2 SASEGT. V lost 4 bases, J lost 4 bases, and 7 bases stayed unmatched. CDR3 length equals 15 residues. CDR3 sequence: CASSVRLAAYNEQFF. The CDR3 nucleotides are TGTGCCAGCAGTGTTCGGCTAGCGGCTTACAATGAGCAGTTCTTC.

CDR3 region: CASSYSSGLLAGNSYEQYF. CDR3 DNA: TGTGCCAGCAGTTACTCGAGCGGGTTACTAGCGGGGAACTCCTACGAGCAGTACTTC. The rearrangement uses TRBV6-2 or TRBV6-3 and TRBJ2-7; TRBD2 agrees at 10 bases. This CDR3 region has 19 residues. Germline V gene data show CDR1 as MNHEY and CDR2 as SVGEGT. V lost 0 bases to trimming and J lost 0 bases; unmatched junction nucleotides: 11.

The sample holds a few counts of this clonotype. For the CDR3, the DNA is TGTGCCAGCAGCTTAGTGTTTAGTAGAGCTAGCGGGATAGGGGAGACCCAGTACTTC. It yields the protein CASSLVFSRASGIGETQYF. The genes are TRBV7-6 and TRBJ2-5; 9 nucleotides match TRBD2. CDR3 size: 19 residues. V dropped 1 base and J dropped 5; count of bases not matched to a gene: 17. Germline V gene data show CDR1 as SGHVS and CDR2 as FNYEAQ.

The CDR3 loop is CSARDAGQGTGGYTF. CDR3 coding DNA: TGCAGTGCTAGAGATGCGGGACAGGGAACTGGTGGCTACACCTTC. The chain links TRBV20-1 to TRBJ1-2, with 9 bases that match TRBD1. The V gene end was trimmed by 0 bases and the J gene end by 7 bases; junction bases not matched to a gene: 9. Germline loops: CDR1 DFQATT, CDR2 SNEGSKA (reference sequence). This CDR3 region has 15 residues.

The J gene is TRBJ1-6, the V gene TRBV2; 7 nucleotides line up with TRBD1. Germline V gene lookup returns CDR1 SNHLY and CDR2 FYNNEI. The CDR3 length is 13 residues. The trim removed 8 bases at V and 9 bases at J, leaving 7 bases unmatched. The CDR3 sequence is CASQDRKGSPLHF. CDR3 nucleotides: TGTGCCAGCCAGGACAGGAAGGGTTCACCCCTCCACTTT.

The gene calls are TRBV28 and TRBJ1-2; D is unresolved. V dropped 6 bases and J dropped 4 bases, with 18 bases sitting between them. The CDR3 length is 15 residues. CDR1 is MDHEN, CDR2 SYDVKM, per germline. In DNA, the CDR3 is TGTGCCAGCAGATCACCCACCGAGACACTCTATGGCTACACCTTC. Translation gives CASRSPTETLYGYTF.

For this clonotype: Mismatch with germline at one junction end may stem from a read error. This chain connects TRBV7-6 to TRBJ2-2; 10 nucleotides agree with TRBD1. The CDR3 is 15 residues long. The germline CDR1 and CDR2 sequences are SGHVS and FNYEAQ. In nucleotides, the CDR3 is TGTGCCAGCAGCTTAGGACAGGGGGCAACCGGGGAGCCGTTTTTT. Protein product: CASSLGQGATGEPFF.

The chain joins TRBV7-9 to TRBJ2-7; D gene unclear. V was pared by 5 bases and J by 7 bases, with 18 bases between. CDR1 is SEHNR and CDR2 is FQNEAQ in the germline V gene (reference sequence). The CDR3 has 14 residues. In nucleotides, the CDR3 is TGTGCCAGCAGCGCCTCGGCGGTCGGTGGGGAGCAGTACTTC. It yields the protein CASSASAVGGEQYF. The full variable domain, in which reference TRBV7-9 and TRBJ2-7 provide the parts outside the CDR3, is DTGVSQNPRHKITKRGQNVTFRCDPISEHNRLYWYRQTLGQGPEFLTYFQNEAQLEKSRLLSDRFSAERPKGSFSTLEIQRTEQGDSAMYLCASSASAVGGEQYFGPGTRLTVT.

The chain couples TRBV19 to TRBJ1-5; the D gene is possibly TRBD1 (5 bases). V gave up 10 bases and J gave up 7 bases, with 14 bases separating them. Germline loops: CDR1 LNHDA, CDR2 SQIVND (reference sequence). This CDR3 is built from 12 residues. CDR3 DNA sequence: TGTGCCACCAACACGGGGGGACAGCCCCAGCATTTT. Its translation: CATNTGGQPQHF.

CDR3 DNA sequence: TGTGCCGGAGACAGGGGGAACACTGAAGCTTTCTTT. The encoded protein is CAGDRGNTEAFF. The chain links TRBV30 to TRBJ1-1, with 8 nucleotides matching TRBD1. V lost 8 bases and J lost 1; bases outside the gene matches: 3. The CDR3 spans 12 residues. Germline values: CDR1 GTSNPN, CDR2 SVGIG (reference sequence).

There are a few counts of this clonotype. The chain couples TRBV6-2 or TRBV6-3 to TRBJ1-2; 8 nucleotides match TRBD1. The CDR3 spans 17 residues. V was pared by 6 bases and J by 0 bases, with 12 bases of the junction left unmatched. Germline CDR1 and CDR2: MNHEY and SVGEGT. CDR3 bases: TGTGCCAGCAGCATGCGACCGGACAGGGATCCTAACTATGGCTACACCTTC. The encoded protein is CASSMRPDRDPNYGYTF.

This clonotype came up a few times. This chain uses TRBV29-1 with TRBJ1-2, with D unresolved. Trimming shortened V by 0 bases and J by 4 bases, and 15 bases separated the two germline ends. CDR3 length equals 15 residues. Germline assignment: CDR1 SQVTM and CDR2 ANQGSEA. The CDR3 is CSVEDQGRDGYGYTF. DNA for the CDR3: TGCAGCGTTGAAGATCAAGGGCGCGACGGCTATGGCTACACCTTC. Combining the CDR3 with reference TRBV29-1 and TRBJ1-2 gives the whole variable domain SAVISQKPSRDICQRGTSLTIQCQVDSQVTMMFWYRQQPGQSLTLIATANQGSEATYESGFVIDKFPISRPNLTFSTLTVSNMSPEDSSIYLCSVEDQGRDGYGYTFGSGTRLTVV.

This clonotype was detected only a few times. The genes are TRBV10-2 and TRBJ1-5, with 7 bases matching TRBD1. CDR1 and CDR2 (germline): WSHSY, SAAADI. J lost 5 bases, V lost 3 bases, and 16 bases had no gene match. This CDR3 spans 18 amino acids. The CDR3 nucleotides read TGCGCCAGCAGTGATTTATTGAGGGGGCGGGAGTGGGATCAGCCCCAGCATTTT. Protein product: CASSDLLRGREWDQPQHF.

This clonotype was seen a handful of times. CDR3 residues: CATSRVLAELYNEQFF. The CDR3 bases are TGTGCCACCAGCAGGGTACTAGCGGAGCTCTACAATGAGCAGTTCTTC. The chain joins TRBV15 to TRBJ2-1, with 8 bases matching TRBD2. Germline CDR1 and CDR2: LNHNV and YYDKDF (reference sequence). The CDR3 is 16 amino acids. V was clipped by 3 bases and J by 3 bases; unmatched bases: 7.

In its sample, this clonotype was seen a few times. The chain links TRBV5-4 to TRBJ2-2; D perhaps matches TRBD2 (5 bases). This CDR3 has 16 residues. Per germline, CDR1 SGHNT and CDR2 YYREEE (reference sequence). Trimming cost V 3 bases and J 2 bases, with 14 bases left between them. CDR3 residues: CASSSRGSANTGELFF. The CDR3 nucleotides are TGTGCCAGCAGCTCCCGTGGTAGCGCTAACACCGGGGAGCTGTTTTTT.

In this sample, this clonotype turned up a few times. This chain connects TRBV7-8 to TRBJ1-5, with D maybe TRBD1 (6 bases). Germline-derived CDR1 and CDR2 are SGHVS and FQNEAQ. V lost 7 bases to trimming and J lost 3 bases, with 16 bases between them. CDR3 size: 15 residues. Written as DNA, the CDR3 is TGTGCCAGCACCGGCGGACAGTGGGCCAATCAGCCCCAGCATTTT. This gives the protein CASTGGQWANQPQHF.

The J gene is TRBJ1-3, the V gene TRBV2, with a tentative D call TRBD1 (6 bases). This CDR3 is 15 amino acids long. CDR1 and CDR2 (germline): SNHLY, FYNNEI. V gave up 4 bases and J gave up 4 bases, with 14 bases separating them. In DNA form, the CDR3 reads TGTGCCAGCAGTGCTGGGGGCGCGTCGGGAAACACCATATATTTT. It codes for CASSAGGASGNTIYF.

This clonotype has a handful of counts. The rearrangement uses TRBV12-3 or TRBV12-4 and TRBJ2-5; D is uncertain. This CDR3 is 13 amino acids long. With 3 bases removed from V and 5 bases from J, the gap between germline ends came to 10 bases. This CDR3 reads CASSLVGWETQYF. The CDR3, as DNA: TGTGCCAGCAGTTTGGTTGGGTGGGAGACCCAGTACTTC.

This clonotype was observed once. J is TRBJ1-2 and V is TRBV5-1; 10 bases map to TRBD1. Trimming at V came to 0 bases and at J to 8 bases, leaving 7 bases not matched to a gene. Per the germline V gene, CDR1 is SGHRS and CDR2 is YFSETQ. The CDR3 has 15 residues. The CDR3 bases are TGCGCCAGCAGCTTGGCCGGGACAGGGGTTTGGGGCTACACCTTC. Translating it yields CASSLAGTGVWGYTF.

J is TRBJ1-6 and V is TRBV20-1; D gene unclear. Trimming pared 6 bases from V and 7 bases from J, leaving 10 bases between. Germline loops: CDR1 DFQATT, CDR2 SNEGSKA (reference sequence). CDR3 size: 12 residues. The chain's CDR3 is CSALVRNSPLHF. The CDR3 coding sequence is TGCAGTGCCCTGGTTAGGAATTCACCCCTCCACTTT.

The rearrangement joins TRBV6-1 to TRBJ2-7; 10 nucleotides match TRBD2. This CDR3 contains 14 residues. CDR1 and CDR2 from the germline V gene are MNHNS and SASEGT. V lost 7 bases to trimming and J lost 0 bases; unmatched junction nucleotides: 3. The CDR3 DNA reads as TGTGCCAGCACCGCTAGCGGGAGCTCCTACGAGCAGTACTTC. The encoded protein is CASTASGSSYEQYF.

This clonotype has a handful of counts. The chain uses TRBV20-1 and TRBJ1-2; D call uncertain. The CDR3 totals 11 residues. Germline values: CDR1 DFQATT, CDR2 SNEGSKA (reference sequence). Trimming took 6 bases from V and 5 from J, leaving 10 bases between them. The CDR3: CSAPEGYGYTF. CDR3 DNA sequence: TGCAGTGCCCCGGAAGGATATGGCTACACCTTC.

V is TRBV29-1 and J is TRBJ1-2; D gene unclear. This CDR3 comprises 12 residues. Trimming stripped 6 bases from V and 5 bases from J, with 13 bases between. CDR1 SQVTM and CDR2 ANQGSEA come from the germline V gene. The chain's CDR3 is CSVAFRNYGYTF. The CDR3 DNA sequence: TGCAGCGTCGCCTTCAGGAATTATGGCTACACCTTC.